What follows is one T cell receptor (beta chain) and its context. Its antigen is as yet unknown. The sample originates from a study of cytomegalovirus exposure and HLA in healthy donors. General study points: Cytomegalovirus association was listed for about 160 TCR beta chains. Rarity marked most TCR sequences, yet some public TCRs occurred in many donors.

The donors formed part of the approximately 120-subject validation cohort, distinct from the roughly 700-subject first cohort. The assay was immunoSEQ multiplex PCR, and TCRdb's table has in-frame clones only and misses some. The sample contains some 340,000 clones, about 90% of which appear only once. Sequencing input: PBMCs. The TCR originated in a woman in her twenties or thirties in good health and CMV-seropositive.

The CDR3 region is CASSPNGGYGYTF. In nucleotides, the CDR3 is TGTGCCAGCAGCCCCAACGGGGGATACGGCTACACCTTC. This chain uses TRBV9 with TRBJ1-2, with a tentative D call TRBD1 (5 bases). The V and J ends lost 4 bases and 8 bases respectively, with 15 bases between them. This CDR3 comprises 13 residues. Germline CDR1 and CDR2: SGDLS and YYNGEE.